A selection of T cell receptor beta chains follows, all from one sample in a study of shared clonotypes between healthy human individuals. Only in-frame clones appear in the TCRdb table, and some are missing; sequencing was by immunoSEQ multiplex PCR. The sample holds 1.5 million to 2.5 million clones; about 95% are singletons and the top ten take 0.95% to 1.5%. Input material: naive CD8+ T cells sorted from blood. The receptors stem from a man aged 18 to 30 in good health. CDR3s include the opening cysteine and the closing phenylalanine or tryptophan. The D gene is left open where the match is weak. Rows give clone size only sometimes, using once, few, many, or a class for an expanded clone.

V	size	D	J	DNA	CDR3
TRBV7-2	NA	NA	TRBJ2-1	TGTGCCAGCAGCTTAGAGGGGTTTAATGAGCAGTTCTTC	CASSLEGFNEQFF
TRBV4-1	NA	TRBD2	TRBJ2-5	TGCGCCAGCAGCCCCAAACCGGGACTAGGATTAGAGACCCAGTACTTC	CASSPKPGLGLETQYF
TRBV7-9	NA	NA	TRBJ1-1	TGTGCCAGCAGCTTGGGGGGCCCCGGCGCTGAAGCTTTCTTT	CASSLGGPGAEAFF
TRBV5-6	NA	NA	TRBJ2-7	TGTGCCAGCAGCCCCAGCAGGGGGGGTTTCTCCTACGAGCAGTACTTC	CASSPSRGGFSYEQYF
TRBV7-6	NA	NA	TRBJ2-2	TGTGCCAGCAGCTTAGAGGGCACCGGGGAGCTGTTTTTT	CASSLEGTGELFF
TRBV7-9	NA	TRBD1	TRBJ2-1	TGTGCCAGCAGCTTAGAAGCAATACAGGGGACCTCCTACAATGAGCAGTTCTTC	CASSLEAIQGTSYNEQFF
TRBV11-2	once	NA	TRBJ2-1	TGTGCCAGCGGGGCAGGCTCCTACAATGAGCAGTTCTTC	CASGAGSYNEQFF
TRBV5-1	NA	TRBD2	TRBJ2-7	TGCGCCAGCAGCGCCGGGGGGGCCGAGCAGTACTTC	CASSAGGAEQYF
TRBV19	NA	NA	TRBJ1-1	TGTGCCAGTAGTACTCCACTAACTGAAGGGGGGCTCGAGACTGAAGCTTTCTTT	CASSTPLTEGGLETEAFF
TRBV5-1	NA	NA	TRBJ1-1	TGCGCCAGCAGCCCCGGAAACGGGCTGAACACTGAAGCTTTCTTT	CASSPGNGLNTEAFF
TRBV28	NA	TRBD1	TRBJ1-2	TGTGCCAGCAGTTTATGGCCCGGGACAGGGGAAGGCTACACCTTC	CASSLWPGTGEGYTF
TRBV6-5	NA	NA	TRBJ1-1	TGTGCCAGCAGTTACGACCAGGCTACGGAAGCTTTCTTT	CASSYDQATEAFF
TRBV10-3	NA	TRBD2	TRBJ2-3	TGTGCCATCAGTGACGGGACTAGCGGCTACACAGATACGCAGTATTTT	CAISDGTSGYTDTQYF
TRBV15	NA	TRBD2	TRBJ2-3	TGTGCCACCAGCAGAGATCTGAGGGCGGGGGGCACAGATACGCAGTATTTT	CATSRDLRAGGTDTQYF
TRBV19	NA	TRBD1	TRBJ2-7	TGTGCCAGTAGTGCCGGACAGGGACGCTACGAGCAGTACTTC	CASSAGQGRYEQYF
TRBV15	once	TRBD2	TRBJ2-3	TGTGCCACCAAACCCTCGTTGGGGCTAGCGGGAGTAACAGATACGCAGTATTTT	CATKPSLGLAGVTDTQYF
TRBV21-1	NA	NA	TRBJ1-1	TGTGCCAGCAGCAAAAGAGGGACAGGGCCTATTTTGAAAGGAGCTTTCTTT	CASSKRGTGPILKGAFF
TRBV25-1	NA	TRBD1	TRBJ1-1	TGTGCCAGCAGTGAGCAGGGGGTTCTGAACACTGAAGCTTTCTTT	CASSEQGVLNTEAFF
TRBV28	NA	NA	TRBJ2-7	TGTGCCAGCAGTCCAGGGCTCGAGCAGTACTTC	CASSPGLEQYF
TRBV5-4	NA	NA	TRBJ2-1	TGTGCCAGCAGCCCTACCGGATACAATGAGCAGTTCTTC	CASSPTGYNEQFF
TRBV28	NA	NA	TRBJ2-7	TGTGCCAGCAGTATTTCCCGGGGGGCCCACGAGCAGTACTTC	CASSISRGAHEQYF
TRBV5-6	NA	NA	TRBJ1-2	TGTGCCAGCACCGCGGCAGGAGGCGGCGGCTACACCTTC	CASTAAGGGGYTF
TRBV6-5	NA	NA	TRBJ2-5	TGTGCCAGCAGTTACTCCTTGACATACTTGGAGACCCAGTACTTC	CASSYSLTYLETQYF
TRBV13	NA	NA	TRBJ2-2	TGTGCCAGCAGCGCATTAGCTGGAAGCGGGGAGCTGTTTTTT	CASSALAGSGELFF
TRBV2	NA	NA	TRBJ2-7	TGTGCCAGCAGTGAATGGGTGGTCTACGAGCAGTACTTC	CASSEWVVYEQYF
TRBV13	NA	NA	TRBJ1-2	TGTGCCAGCAGCTCGCCCGATCGTAATGGCTACACCTTC	CASSSPDRNGYTF
TRBV10-3	NA	NA	TRBJ1-4	TGTGCCAGGAAAGGAGGGGTTCGCGAAAAACTGTTTTTT	CARKGGVREKLFF
TRBV30	NA	TRBD1	TRBJ2-7	TGTGCCTGGAGCTTCGGGACAGGGAATTCCTACGAGCAGTACTTC	CAWSFGTGNSYEQYF
TRBV11-3	NA	NA	TRBJ2-3	TGTGCCAGCAGCTTCAGGGGGGCAGATACGCAGTATTTT	CASSFRGADTQYF
TRBV9	NA	TRBD1	TRBJ2-5	TGTGCCAGCAGCGCCCAGGGGGCCTGGGAGACCCAGTACTTC	CASSAQGAWETQYF
TRBV7-9	NA	NA	TRBJ1-6	TGTGCCAGCAGCTCGTCTGGGTACGGATTTAATTCACCCCTCCACTTT	CASSSSGYGFNSPLHF
TRBV27	once	NA	TRBJ1-4	TGTGCCAGCAGTTTATCGCGGGGGGACGGTGAAAAACTGTTTTTT	CASSLSRGDGEKLFF
TRBV5-4	NA	TRBD1	TRBJ2-1	TGTGCCAGCAGCCCCCGGACAGGGGTGTCCTACAATGAGCAGTTCTTC	CASSPRTGVSYNEQFF
TRBV5-6	NA	TRBD1	TRBJ2-2	TGTGCCAGCAGCTTCCAGGGGGCCGGGGAGCTGTTTTTT	CASSFQGAGELFF
TRBV7-2	once	NA	TRBJ2-5	TGTGCCAGCAGCCCTCCACCGGTAGGCCGGGAGACCCAGTACTTC	CASSPPPVGRETQYF
TRBV7-9	NA	TRBD1	TRBJ2-7	TGTGCCAGCAGCCCAGGGGGATTGTTCTACGAGCAGTACTTC	CASSPGGLFYEQYF
TRBV28	NA	NA	TRBJ1-2	TGTGCCAGCAGTCCTGGCTACACCTTC	CASSPGYTF
TRBV30	NA	NA	TRBJ2-7	TGTGCCTGGAGTACCTCGGCCTACGAGCAGTACTTC	CAWSTSAYEQYF
TRBV13	NA	TRBD1	TRBJ1-1	TGTGCCAGCAGCTTAGGAGGGGGCGCATGGACTGAAGCTTTCTTT	CASSLGGGAWTEAFF
TRBV4-1	NA	NA	TRBJ2-3	TGCGCCAGCAGCCCTCAGGGCGGTCGGGGAGATACGCAGTATTTT	CASSPQGGRGDTQYF
TRBV7-2	once	NA	TRBJ1-2	TGTGCCAGCAGCTTAGATAACAGCTATGGCTACACCTTC	CASSLDNSYGYTF
TRBV10-1	NA	TRBD1	TRBJ1-2	TGCGCCAGCAACCACAGGGGACCACATAACTATGGCTACACCTTC	CASNHRGPHNYGYTF
TRBV4-2	NA	NA	TRBJ1-5	TGTGCCAGCAGCCAAGGCGGGGATTTGGGGCCCCAGCATTTT	CASSQGGDLGPQHF
TRBV4-1	NA	NA	TRBJ2-3	TGCGCCAGCAGCCAAGAACGGGCCTCTAGCACAGATACGCAGTATTTT	CASSQERASSTDTQYF
TRBV4-1	NA	NA	TRBJ1-3	TGCGCCAGCAGCCAAGTTCCGGGGGCGGCTGGAAACACCATATATTTT	CASSQVPGAAGNTIYF
TRBV6-5	NA	NA	TRBJ2-7	TGTGCCAGCAGTTACTCCGACGGATTTTACGAGCAGTACTTC	CASSYSDGFYEQYF
TRBV11-2	NA	TRBD1	TRBJ2-7	TGTGCCAGCAGCTTAGACTTCACTGTGGGACAGGGAGTCCCCTACGAGCAGTACTTC	CASSLDFTVGQGVPYEQYF
TRBV11-2	NA	NA	TRBJ2-7	TGTGCCAGCAGCTTAGCTCGCGAGCAGTACTTC	CASSLAREQYF
TRBV9	NA	NA	TRBJ1-1	TGTGCCAGCAGCGTAATTGGAGGGAACACTGAAGCTTTCTTT	CASSVIGGNTEAFF
TRBV27	NA	TRBD2	TRBJ2-5	TGTGCCAGCAGTCCTCTAGCGGGGGGAACACAAGAGACCCAGTACTTC	CASSPLAGGTQETQYF
TRBV7-2	NA	NA	TRBJ1-4	TGTGCCAGCAGCCAAGACGGATCTAATGAAAAACTGTTTTTT	CASSQDGSNEKLFF